This TCR beta chain was sequenced in a study of T cells in Graves' hyperthyroidism and ophthalmopathy. RNA transcripts yielded amplified TCR beta CDR3 regions. The primer set for the first-round RT-PCR of the TCR CDR3 was HTBI. TCRdb called the multiplex PCR reads again in MiXCR, with one record for every CDR3 protein. In the table there are about 380,000 distinct CDR3 sequences, roughly 12% of which are singletons. This clonotype was seen a handful of times. CDR1 MGHDK and CDR2 SYGVNS come from the germline V gene. Germline trimming cut 3 bases from V and 5 bases from J; bases unmatched to any gene: 2. This CDR3 is built from 14 residues.

The origin of this receptor is a man younger than 45 with Graves' hyperthyroidism that later progressed to Graves' ophthalmopathy. This sequence joins TRBV25-1 and TRBJ1-4, with 8 bases that match TRBD1. Sequencing input: blood. The CDR3 nucleotides read TGTGCCAGCAGTGACGACAGGGGAAATGAAAAACTGTTTTTT. Translated: CASSDDRGNEKLFF.